Sequencing of this TCR beta chain was carried out in a study of T cell responses to AZD1222 COVID-19 vaccine. At the level of the study: Samples with a second dose at about 4 or about 12 weeks were pooled together.

As regards this clone: Its antigen remains unidentified.

General study findings and limits: AZD1222 recipients seropositive at baseline numbered only 5 or 6. Nearly half of unique spike-specific TCRs reportedly avoided B.1.351 and B.1.1.7 mutated regions. Vaccine-related CD4 TCRs covered spike, predominating at 160-218 and 743-854.

Generated by immunoSEQ multiplex PCR, the TCRdb table keeps only in-frame clones and is missing some. The data show approximately 98,000 clones, approximately 86% seen once. Trimming cost V 1 base and J 5 bases; bases outside gene matches: 3. The CDR3 extends over 15 amino acids. Germline CDR1 reads LGHNA; CDR2 reads YSLEER. The sequenced sample was peripheral blood, obtained on day 0 of AZD1222 vaccination. This TCR derives from an adult in good health. V usage is TRBV4-3 and J usage is TRBJ2-3; 10 bases are shared with TRBD2. The CDR3 here is CASSQAPSGGDTQYF. The CDR3 nucleotides read TGCGCCAGCAGCCAAGCACCTAGCGGGGGAGATACGCAGTATTTT.